A single sample gave rise to the 30 T cell receptor beta chains below, sequenced in a study of CD8+CD57+ T cells in acquired aplastic anemia. Genomic DNA, the template, was used for profiling of the TCR beta VDJ and CDR3. TCRdb processed the reads anew with MiXCR; each CDR3 protein has one entry. Here the sample spans about 200,000 distinct CDR3 sequences, approximately 35% being singletons. The sample was sorted CD4+, CD8+, or CD8+CD57+ T cells (not recorded which) from PBMCs. The receptors stem from a human donor in good health, serving as a control.

The chain carries TRBV29-1 and TRBJ2-7; 7 nucleotides agree with TRBD1. Germline trimming cut 6 bases from V and 6 bases from J; bases unmatched to any gene: 11. Germline assignment: CDR1 SQVTM and CDR2 ANQGSEA. The CDR3 contains 13 residues. CDR3 sequence: CSVGPRDSSEQYF. Here the CDR3 DNA reads TGCAGCGTGGGGCCCCGGGACAGCTCCGAGCAGTACTTC.

Many counts were recorded for this clonotype. The chain employs TRBV29-1 and TRBJ1-1; D gene uncertain. Germline CDR1 SQVTM, CDR2 ANQGSEA. V lost 6 bases to trimming and J lost 3 bases, with 11 bases between them. CDR3 length: 12 amino acids. The CDR3 bases are TGCAGCGTACGGCGGGCGGACACTGAAGCTTTCTTT. It encodes CSVRRADTEAFF. The full variable domain, in which reference TRBV29-1 and TRBJ1-1 provide the parts outside the CDR3, is SAVISQKPSRDICQRGTSLTIQCQVDSQVTMMFWYRQQPGQSLTLIATANQGSEATYESGFVIDKFPISRPNLTFSTLTVSNMSPEDSSIYLCSVRRADTEAFFGQGTRLTVV.

In the case of this clonotype: One base away lies a much larger clone, so this may be a sequencing read error. The CDR3 spells CASLKSGSYERYF. The CDR3 nucleotides read TGTGCCAGCCTAAAGTCCGGCTCCTACGAGCGGTACTTC. The genes are TRBV18 and TRBJ2-7; D unresolved. Looked up from germline, CDR1 is KGHSH and CDR2 is LQKENI. The CDR3 is made up of 13 amino acids.

V gene TRBV11-2 combines with J gene TRBJ2-1, with 7 nucleotides matching TRBD2. This CDR3 has 16 residues. The trim removed 3 bases at V and 3 bases at J, leaving 8 bases unmatched. CDR1 is SGHAT and CDR2 is FQNNGV in the germline V gene. CDR3 bases: TGTGCCAGCAGCTTGGGAGGGTCTAGCGGCTACAATGAGCAGTTCTTC. Amino acids: CASSLGGSSGYNEQFF.

The chain combines TRBV24-1 with TRBJ2-3; 8 bases are a match to TRBD2. The CDR3 runs 14 residues. V lost 3 bases to trimming and J lost 3 bases; unmatched junction nucleotides: 1. Germline-derived CDR1 and CDR2 are KGHDR and SFDVKD. The CDR3: CATSDAGGTDTQYF. The CDR3 DNA sequence: TGTGCCACCAGTGATGCGGGAGGTACAGATACGCAGTATTTT.

This clonotype was seen just once. This clone may be a read error of a much larger clone one base away. This chain uses TRBV9 with TRBJ1-2; D is possibly TRBD1 (6 bases). The CDR3 loop spans 12 amino acids. Germline V gene sequence: CDR1 SGDLS, CDR2 YYNGEE. CDR3 bases: TGTGCCAGCAGCCTACAGGGTCTTGGCTGCACCTTC. Its translation is CASSLQGLGCTF.

The rearrangement uses TRBV7-6 and TRBJ2-7, with 10 nucleotides matching TRBD2. CDR3 length: 16 residues. The junction had 8 bases not matched to a gene; V was cut back by 0 bases and J by 6 bases. The germline gives CDR1 SGHVS, CDR2 FNYEAQ. DNA of the CDR3: TGTGCCAGCAGCTTAGCGGCTAGCGGGAGATGGGGCGAGCAGTACTTC. Translated: CASSLAASGRWGEQYF.

This clonotype was recorded a few times. Here the CDR3 DNA reads TGTGCCAGCAGCTTGGAACAGGGGGCCTATGGCTACACCTTC. Translation: CASSLEQGAYGYTF. J is TRBJ1-2 and V is TRBV5-6; 9 bases fit TRBD1. The germline V gene encodes CDR1 SGHDT and CDR2 YYEEEE. The CDR3 spans 14 residues. After removal of 0 bases from V and 4 bases from J, the junction contained 1 base not matched to a gene.

The table lists this clonotype with many counts. The chain uses TRBV2 and TRBJ1-4, with 9 bases aligning to TRBD1. V dropped 4 bases and J dropped 7; count of bases not matched to a gene: 1. The length of the CDR3 is 13 residues. The germline V gene encodes CDR1 SNHLY and CDR2 FYNNEI. The CDR3 loop is CASSAGQGEKLFF. In DNA form, the CDR3 reads TGTGCCAGCAGTGCGGGACAGGGTGAAAAACTGTTTTTT.

The gene calls are TRBV18 and TRBJ2-7, with TRBD1 identical over 8 bases. V dropped 0 bases and J dropped 6; count of bases not matched to a gene: 7. The CDR3 loop spans 15 amino acids. Germline-derived CDR1 and CDR2 are KGHSH and LQKENI. DNA for the CDR3: TGTGCCAGCTCACCACCGGGCAGGGGGCAGTGCGAGCAGTACTTC. This gives the protein CASSPPGRGQCEQYF.

This chain connects TRBV10-3 to TRBJ2-7; 11 bases map to TRBD2. CDR3 length: 13 residues. Germline loops: CDR1 ENHRY, CDR2 SYGVKD. The V segment lost 10 bases and the J segment 5 bases; nucleotides outside the gene matches: 7. CDR3 nucleotide sequence: TGTGCCAGCAAACTAGCGGGAGTCAACGAGCAGTACTTC. This gives the protein CASKLAGVNEQYF.

This clonotype was detected only once. A much larger clone lies one base from this, so it may be a read error. The chain is built from TRBV7-8 and TRBJ2-3; perhaps TRBD2 as D (7 bases). Per the germline V gene, CDR1 is SGHVS and CDR2 is FQNEAQ. The CDR3 loop spans 16 amino acids. CDR3: CACSLASGGLLSTQYF. The CDR3 DNA reads as TGTGCCTGCAGCTTAGCGTCGGGGGGCCTCCTTAGTACGCAGTATTTT.

V and J are TRBV4-1 and TRBJ1-2, with TRBD1 identical over 9 bases. This CDR3 is built from 16 residues. Germline V gives CDR1 MGHRA, CDR2 YSYEKL. The J segment lost 10 bases and the V segment lost 4 bases, leaving 16 bases of the junction unmatched. CDR3 nucleotides: TGCGCCAGCAGCCGGCTGGGACAGGGAAGTAAGGGTGACTACACCTTC. Its protein product is CASSRLGQGSKGDYTF.

The V and J genes are TRBV7-3 and TRBJ2-1; D is possibly TRBD2 (6 bases). Trimming left V 1 base short and J 5 bases short, with 18 bases between. CDR1 and CDR2 from the germline V gene are SGHTA and FQGTGA. The CDR3 length is 17 residues. The DNA for the CDR3 is TGTGCCAGCAGCTTAAGAGGAGGGGCCTTTTCTAACAATGAGCAGTTCTTC. Protein: CASSLRGGAFSNNEQFF.

The V and J genes are TRBV11-2 and TRBJ2-7; tentatively, D is TRBD1 (5 bases). V was cut by 5 bases and J by 0 bases, with 20 bases left in between. CDR3 length equals 17 residues. Germline loops: CDR1 SGHAT, CDR2 FQNNGV. The DNA of the CDR3 is TGTGCCAGCAGCCCCGGAGTATTGACAGTCCTCTCCTACGAGCAGTACTTC. Translating it yields CASSPGVLTVLSYEQYF. Variable domain in full (rest from reference TRBV11-2 and TRBJ2-7): EAGVAQSPRYKIIEKRQSVAFWCNPISGHATLYWYQQILGQGPKLLIQFQNNGVVDDSQLPKDRFSAERLKGVDSTLKIQPAKLEDSAVYLCASSPGVLTVLSYEQYFGPGTRLTVT.

This clonotype was recorded at least ten times. The CDR3 coding sequence is TGTGCCACCAGCAGAGGCGGGAGCCCCACTGGCTACGAGCAGTACTTC. It specifies CATSRGGSPTGYEQYF. The gene calls are TRBV15 and TRBJ2-7; 7 bases align to TRBD2. The CDR3 is made up of 16 amino acids. With V trimmed by 1 base and J by 3 bases, 9 bases remained unmatched. Germline V CDR1 and CDR2: LNHNV, YYDKDF (reference sequence).

The rearrangement joins TRBV11-2 to TRBJ1-2; D perhaps matches TRBD1 (5 bases). Germline-derived CDR1 and CDR2 are SGHAT and FQNNGV. V gave up 1 base and J gave up 2 bases, with 14 bases separating them. The CDR3 has 16 residues. This chain's CDR3 is CASSLGRGERNYGYTF. As DNA, the CDR3 is TGTGCCAGCAGCTTAGGAAGGGGAGAAAGGAACTATGGCTACACCTTC. Based on the CDR3 plus reference TRBV11-2 and TRBJ1-2, the full variable domain is EAGVAQSPRYKIIEKRQSVAFWCNPISGHATLYWYQQILGQGPKLLIQFQNNGVVDDSQLPKDRFSAERLKGVDSTLKIQPAKLEDSAVYLCASSLGRGERNYGYTFGSGTRLTVV.

About this clonotype: A much larger clone sits a single nucleotide away, making a read error possible. The CDR3 carries no conserved terminal phenylalanine or tryptophan, so it likely arises from a read error. The V and J genes are TRBV2 and TRBJ1-1; no clear D gene. This CDR3 region has 11 residues. The V end lost 5 bases, the J end lost 11 bases, and 12 bases lay between the germline ends. Germline V gives CDR1 SNHLY, CDR2 FYNNEI. CDR3 protein: CASSFYSGAFL. For the CDR3, the DNA is TGTGCCAGCAGTTTTTACAGCGGGGCTTTCCTT.

This clonotype was seen ten or more times. The J gene is TRBJ1-2, the V gene TRBV10-3; TRBD1 aligns across 7 bases. Germline V lookup: CDR1 ENHRY, CDR2 SYGVKD. CDR3 length equals 14 residues. The V gene end was trimmed by 5 bases and the J gene end by 3 bases; junction bases not matched to a gene: 6. CDR3 DNA sequence: TGTGCCATCAGTTGGGACCAGGGGGACTATGGCTACACCTTC. It specifies CAISWDQGDYGYTF.

This chain joins TRBV19 and TRBJ1-5; possible D gene TRBD1, 5 bases. CDR3 length equals 14 residues. The germline CDR1 and CDR2 sequences are LNHDA and SQIVND (reference sequence). Trimming stripped 8 bases from V and 2 bases from J, with 13 bases between. In DNA, the CDR3 is TGTGCCAGTTCCGAGGGACTGGGCAATCAGCCCCAGCATTTT. Amino acids: CASSEGLGNQPQHF.

The table lists this clonotype with many counts. The chain uses TRBV20-1 and TRBJ2-5; TRBD1 agrees at 9 bases. This CDR3 is 14 amino acids long. J gave up 5 bases and V 5 bases, and 9 bases lay outside the gene matches. Germline V lookup: CDR1 DFQATT, CDR2 SNEGSKA (reference sequence). The CDR3 region is CSAAGDRVAETQYF. In DNA, the CDR3 is TGCAGTGCTGCTGGGGACAGGGTTGCGGAGACCCAGTACTTC.

Concerning this clonotype itself: It is likely a read error, because the conserved phenylalanine at the end of the CDR3 is missing. V usage is TRBV29-1 and J usage is TRBJ1-3, with 8 bases matching TRBD1. Trimming at V came to 6 bases and at J to 2 bases, leaving 3 bases not matched to a gene. The CDR3 is 13 residues long. In germline, CDR1 is SQVTM, CDR2 ANQGSEA. The CDR3 loop is CSVATGAGNTIYL. DNA for the CDR3: TGCAGCGTAGCGACAGGGGCTGGAAACACCATATATCTT.

The chain employs TRBV5-1 and TRBJ2-5, with 9 positions matching TRBD2. This CDR3 is built from 13 residues. In germline, CDR1 is SGHRS, CDR2 YFSETQ. J lost 4 bases, V lost 5 bases, and 3 bases had no gene match. As DNA, the CDR3 is TGCGCCAGCAGAGGGACTAGCATAGAGACCCAGTACTTC. It is translated as CASRGTSIETQYF. The full variable domain, with the rest looked up from reference TRBV5-1 and TRBJ2-5, is KAGVTQTPRYLIKTRGQQVTLSCSPISGHRSVSWYQQTPGQGLQFLFEYFSETQRNKGNFPGRFSGRQFSNSRSEMNVSTLELGDSALYLCASRGTSIETQYFGPGTRLLVL.

Comment on this clonotype: Sequence at one end of the junction differs from germline and may be a read error. This sequence joins TRBV10-3 and TRBJ1-5, with D possibly matching TRBD1 (5 bases). This CDR3 contains 16 residues. Germline V gene lookup returns CDR1 ENHRY and CDR2 SYGVKD. The CDR3 loop is CASSYGIADRGVPRHF. CDR3 nucleotides: TGTGCCAGCAGTTACGGAATAGCGGACCGGGGGGTTCCCCGGCATTTT.

As regards this clonotype: Given a much more abundant clone one base away, this may be a read error. The chain couples TRBV20-1 to TRBJ2-5; 8 nucleotides agree with TRBD2. Germline values: CDR1 DFQATT, CDR2 SNEGSKA (reference sequence). There are 15 residues in the CDR3. Trimming cost V 5 bases and J 1 base; bases outside gene matches: 9. The CDR3 region has the DNA TGCAGTGCTGGGCTGGCGGGAGGCTTCCAAGAGACCCAGTACTTC. Translated, it gives CSAGLAGGFQETQYF.

This clonotype was picked up a small number of times. The chain has TRBV2 and TRBJ2-7; no reliable D call. Per germline, CDR1 SNHLY and CDR2 FYNNEI. Deletions cut 6 bases from V and 2 bases from J, with 14 bases between. The CDR3 covers 14 residues. The CDR3, as DNA: TGTGCCAGCAGAGCCTTGGCCGTAACCTACGAGCAGTACTTC. Protein sequence: CASRALAVTYEQYF.

This sequence joins TRBV10-3 and TRBJ2-7; 14 bases line up with TRBD2. The V gene end was trimmed by 10 bases and the J gene end by 4 bases; junction bases not matched to a gene: 15. Germline V gives CDR1 ENHRY, CDR2 SYGVKD. The CDR3 spans 17 residues. The CDR3 DNA is TGTGCCAGCAGGGTCACCGGGACTAGCGGGGGACATTACGAGCAGTACTTC. Protein product: CASRVTGTSGGHYEQYF.

This clonotype has more than one count but fewer than ten. The chain employs TRBV5-1 and TRBJ2-3, with a weak D call TRBD2 (6 bases). The CDR3 totals 14 residues. V gave up 3 bases and J gave up 4 bases, with 12 bases separating them. Germline CDR1 and CDR2: SGHRS and YFSETQ. The CDR3 here is CASSSGLISDTQYF. The CDR3 coding sequence is TGCGCCAGCAGCTCAGGACTAATCTCAGATACGCAGTATTTT.

This chain uses TRBV18 with TRBJ1-2, with D perhaps TRBD1 (6 bases). The CDR3 runs to 13 residues. V lost 5 bases, J lost 3 bases, and 10 bases lay in between. Per germline, CDR1 KGHSH and CDR2 LQKENI. The CDR3 region is CASSSGDYYGYTF. The CDR3 bases are TGTGCCAGCTCATCAGGGGACTACTATGGCTACACCTTC.

The CDR3 DNA sequence: TGCAGCGTCCAGGGGGCGGATACGCAGTATTTT. Translating it yields CSVQGADTQYF. The rearrangement links TRBV29-1 to TRBJ2-3; 8 bases align to TRBD1. CDR3 length: 11 residues. Losses at the gene ends were 6 bases for V and 6 bases for J; bases not matched to a gene: 2. Germline V gives CDR1 SQVTM, CDR2 ANQGSEA.